Given below is one T cell receptor beta chain in context. The antigen remains undetermined. Healthy bone marrow donors formed the donor group. At the time of sampling, donors were nominally healthy, though unrecorded immune exposures were likely. This sample was taken from a study of cytomegalovirus exposure and HLA in healthy donors. Broader study findings: A link between a missense DCLRE1C variant and TCR beta V- and J-gene trimming emerged from a later analysis.

Primers for the PCR totalled 60 Vbeta and 13 Jbeta. Assay: immunoSEQ multiplex PCR; the TCRdb copy retains only in-frame clones and omits some. This table holds more than 150,000 clones, over 70% found once. This CDR3 is built from 12 residues. The germline V and J ends were trimmed by 6 bases and 5 bases, with 10 bases remaining between them. CDR1 is MNHNY and CDR2 is SVGAGI in the germline V gene (reference sequence). The chain employs TRBV6-6 and TRBJ1-2, with D maybe TRBD1 (5 bases). The specimen was PBMCs. The sequence was obtained from a man aged 50-59 years in good health and CMV-seropositive. CDR3 DNA sequence: TGTGCCAGCAGCGACAGCTTGTATGGCTACACCTTC. This codes for CASSDSLYGYTF.